This T cell receptor beta chain was obtained from a study of blood T cell repertoires in COVID-19. Study information: Specimens from acute and convalescent COVID-19 originated in the United States, Italy and Spain.

Under the authors' procedure: Estimation of nucleated cell counts was performed using reference gene primer amplification. Produced via immunoSEQ multiplex PCR; TCRdb's table is partial and in-frame only. The V and J calls and clone size were taken over from that table, and D and trimming were inferred from the DNA. The data show a few hundred thousand clones, with more than 65% seen just once and 3.6% held by the top ten. In germline, CDR1 is SGDLS, CDR2 YYNGEE. Deletions cut 0 bases from V and 6 bases from J, with 13 bases between. The CDR3 length is 15 residues. The origin of this receptor is a woman of 80 years or more with acute or convalescent COVID-19. The rearrangement joins TRBV9 to TRBJ2-1; a possible D gene is TRBD2 (6 bases). The sequenced sample was peripheral blood. The CDR3 loop is CASSVVSSEVNEQFF. CDR3 coding DNA: TGTGCCAGCAGCGTAGTATCTAGCGAGGTCAATGAGCAGTTCTTC.